Each of the 9 T cell receptor beta chains below was sequenced from the same sample in a study of CD8+ T cells in alopecia areata (dated by TCRdb to the late 2010s). Library preparation employed the immunoSEQ multiplex PCR assay. RNA was extracted from all samples and reverse transcribed into cDNA as template for TCR sequencing. TCRdb provides this immuneACCESS table in a form limited to in-frame rearrangements. Some clones are lacking; in checked studies, under half of them reflect an unresolved V gene, and why the rest are absent is not known. This sample gives about 100,000 clones in total; around 60% of them show up just once. The ten largest clones capture 16% of the sample. The sample's treatment or condition label, in plain terms: oral pan-JAK inhibitor, 5-10 mg twice daily. This specimen consisted of CD8+ T cells sorted from blood, obtained at approximately week 56, from a patient treated with tofacitinib. The receptor set was obtained from a human donor with alopecia areata.

A remark on this clone: Other DNA sequences within the sample encode an identical CDR3. The chain is built from TRBV14 and TRBJ1-2; no clear D. V lost 3 bases and J lost 0, with 5 bases in between. This CDR3 is built from 13 residues. The germline V gene has CDR1 SGHDN and CDR2 FVKESK. The CDR3 region is CASSQGTNYGYTF. The CDR3 DNA follows: TGTGCCAGCAGCCAGGGGACTAACTATGGCTACACCTTC.

This clone came up a few times. This chain connects TRBV9 to TRBJ2-1; 9 bases align to TRBD2. CDR1 and CDR2 (germline): SGDLS, YYNGEE. There are 15 residues in the CDR3. J was trimmed by 6 bases and V by 4 bases; bases with no gene match: 8. The CDR3 bases are TGTGCCAGCAGCCACAATAGCGGGGGCCTCAATGAGCAGTTCTTC. Translation: CASSHNSGGLNEQFF.

CDR3 sequence (DNA): TGTGCCAGCAGCTTAGCCTCTGAGGGCTATGGCTACACCTTC. Translating it yields CASSLASEGYGYTF. The V and J genes are TRBV7-6 and TRBJ1-2; D is uncertain. Germline lookup yields CDR1 SGHVS and CDR2 FNYEAQ. The CDR3 is made up of 14 amino acids. V was clipped by 0 bases and J by 4 bases, with 9 bases between them.

V gene TRBV7-9 combines with J gene TRBJ2-1, with 9 bases fitting TRBD1. Trimming removed 1 base from V and 5 bases from J; junction bases left unmatched: 6. Germline CDR1 is SEHNR and CDR2 is FQNEAQ (reference sequence). There are 16 residues in the CDR3. The DNA for the CDR3 is TGTGCCAGCAGCTTAGACCGGACAGGGGCTAACAATGAGCAGTTCTTC. Translated: CASSLDRTGANNEQFF.

This clone was counted only a few times. This CDR3 is CASSFTVLNHVLTF. The CDR3 coding sequence is TGTGCCAGCAGCTTCACAGTACTCAATCACGTCCTGACTTTC. The V and J genes are TRBV7-2 and TRBJ2-6; D unclear. This CDR3 is 14 amino acids long. The germline V gene encodes CDR1 SGHTA and CDR2 FQGNSA. The V and J ends lost 3 bases and 11 bases respectively, with 14 bases between them.

The sample holds a few counts of this clone. The chain employs TRBV29-1 and TRBJ2-7; maybe TRBD1 (5 bases). The V end lost 6 bases, the J end lost 6 bases, and 24 bases lay between the germline ends. There are 15 residues in the CDR3. CDR1 SQVTM and CDR2 ANQGSEA come from the germline V gene. This chain's CDR3 is CSVQTTFTGSPEQYF. The CDR3 DNA sequence: TGCAGCGTCCAAACCACCTTCACAGGTTCCCCCGAGCAGTACTTC.

The chain uses TRBV6-6 and TRBJ2-5; 10 bases fit TRBD1. Losses at the gene ends were 2 bases for V and 5 bases for J; bases not matched to a gene: 5. The CDR3 is 15 residues long. Germline V lookup: CDR1 MNHNY, CDR2 SVGAGI (reference sequence). The CDR3: CASSYGTGVVETQYF. The CDR3 DNA reads as TGTGCCAGCAGTTACGGGACAGGGGTTGTCGAGACCCAGTACTTC.

V and J are TRBV19 and TRBJ2-1; D might be TRBD1 (6 bases). The germline CDR1 and CDR2 sequences are LNHDA and SQIVND (reference sequence). The CDR3 is 15 residues long. V was cut by 7 bases and J by 4 bases, with 17 bases left in between. The CDR3 region is CASTSRDTMYNEQFF. The CDR3 nucleotides are TGTGCCAGTACCTCCCGGGACACCATGTACAATGAGCAGTTCTTC.

The chain couples TRBV5-1 to TRBJ2-1, with D perhaps TRBD1 (6 bases). The CDR3 length is 12 residues. Germline V gives CDR1 SGHRS, CDR2 YFSETQ. Trimming took 4 bases from V and 12 from J, leaving 14 bases between them. The CDR3 is CASSHIEGVQFF. DNA for the CDR3: TGCGCCAGCAGCCACATAGAGGGGGTGCAGTTCTTC.